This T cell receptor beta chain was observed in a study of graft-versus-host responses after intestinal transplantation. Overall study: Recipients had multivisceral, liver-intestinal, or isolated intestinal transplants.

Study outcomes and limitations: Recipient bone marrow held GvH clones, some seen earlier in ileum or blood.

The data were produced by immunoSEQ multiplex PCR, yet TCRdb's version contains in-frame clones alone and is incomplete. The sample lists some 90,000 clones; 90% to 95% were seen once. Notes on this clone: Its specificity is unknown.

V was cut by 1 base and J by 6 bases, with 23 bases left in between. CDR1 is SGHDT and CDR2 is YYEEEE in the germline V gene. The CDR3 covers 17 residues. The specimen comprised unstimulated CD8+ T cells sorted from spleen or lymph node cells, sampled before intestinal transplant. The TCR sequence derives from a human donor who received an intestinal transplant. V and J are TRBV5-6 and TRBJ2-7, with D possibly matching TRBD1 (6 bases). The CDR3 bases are TGTGCCAGCAGCTTGTTTTCCCCCCCACAGGGCAGAGGCGAGCAGTACTTC. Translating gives CASSLFSPPQGRGEQYF.